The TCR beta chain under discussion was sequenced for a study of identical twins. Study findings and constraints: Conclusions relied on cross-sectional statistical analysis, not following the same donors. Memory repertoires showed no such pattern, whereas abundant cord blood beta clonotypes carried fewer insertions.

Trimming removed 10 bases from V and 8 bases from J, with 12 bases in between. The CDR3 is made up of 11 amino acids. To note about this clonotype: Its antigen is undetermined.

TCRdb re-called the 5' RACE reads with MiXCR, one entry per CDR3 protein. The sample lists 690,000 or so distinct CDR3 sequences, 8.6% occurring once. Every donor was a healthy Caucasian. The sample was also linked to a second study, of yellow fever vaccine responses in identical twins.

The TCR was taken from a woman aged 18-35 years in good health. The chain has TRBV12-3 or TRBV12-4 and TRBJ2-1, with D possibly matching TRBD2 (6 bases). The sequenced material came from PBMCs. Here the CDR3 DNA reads TGTGCCATAGCAGTAGCGGATGAGCAGTTCTTC. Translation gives CAIAVADEQFF.